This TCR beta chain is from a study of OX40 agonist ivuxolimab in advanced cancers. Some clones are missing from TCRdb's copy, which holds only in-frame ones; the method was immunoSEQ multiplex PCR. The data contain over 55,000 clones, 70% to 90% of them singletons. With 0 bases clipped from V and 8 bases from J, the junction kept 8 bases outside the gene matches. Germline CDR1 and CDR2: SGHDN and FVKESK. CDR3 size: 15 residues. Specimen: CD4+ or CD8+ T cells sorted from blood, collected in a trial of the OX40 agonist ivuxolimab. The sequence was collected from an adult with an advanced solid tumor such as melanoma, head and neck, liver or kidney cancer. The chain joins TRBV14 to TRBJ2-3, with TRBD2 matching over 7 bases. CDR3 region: CASSQDLGGSITQYF. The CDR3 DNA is TGTGCCAGCAGCCAAGATCTGGGAGGGAGTATTACGCAGTATTTT.